One and the same sample provided the 14 T cell receptor beta chains below, sequenced in a study of early T cells in non-severe SARS-CoV-2 infection. TCRdb re-derived calls from the 5' RACE reads in MiXCR, one entry per CDR3 protein. The data contain around 99,000 distinct CDR3 sequences, roughly 11% of them seen just once; the ten biggest clones take up roughly 7.5%. Sequenced sample: whole blood. The receptors stem from an adult who was a healthcare worker with PCR-confirmed SARS-CoV-2 infection or an uninfected control (not recorded which).

The V and J genes are TRBV28 and TRBJ2-3, with D perhaps TRBD2 (7 bases). Per the germline V gene, CDR1 is MDHEN and CDR2 is SYDVKM. This CDR3 has 14 residues. V lost 3 bases to trimming and J lost 3 bases, with 10 bases between them. The CDR3 sequence: CASSFAGATDTQYF. The DNA for the CDR3 is TGTGCCAGCAGTTTTGCGGGGGCTACAGATACGCAGTATTTT. Full variable domain (remainder filled in from reference TRBV28 and TRBJ2-3): DVKVTQSSRYLVKRTGEKVFLECVQDMDHENMFWYRQDPGLGLRLIYFSYDVKMKEKGDIPEGYSVSREKKERFSLILESASTNQTSMYLCASSFAGATDTQYFGPGTRLTVL.

This clonotype was recorded at least ten times. V gene TRBV19 combines with J gene TRBJ2-6, with unresolved D. The ends were cut back, 3 bases at V and 3 bases at J, with 9 bases in the middle. This CDR3 region has 15 residues. Per germline, CDR1 LNHDA and CDR2 SQIVND (reference sequence). CDR3 loop: CASSIRGSGANVLTF. CDR3 DNA: TGTGCCAGTAGTATTCGAGGTAGTGGGGCCAACGTCCTGACTTTC.

This clonotype showed up just a few times. The CDR3 DNA is TGTGCCAGCAGCACCGGACTAGCGGGAGGTGCGGGTGAGCAGTTCTTC. Protein sequence: CASSTGLAGGAGEQFF. The V and J genes are TRBV6-5 and TRBJ2-1; TRBD2 aligns across 14 bases. V lost 6 bases and J lost 9; bases outside the gene matches: 10. CDR3 length equals 16 residues. Germline CDR1 and CDR2: MNHEY and SVGAGI.

This clonotype turned up a few times. The gene calls are TRBV9 and TRBJ2-1; 7 nucleotides line up with TRBD1. V dropped 3 bases and J dropped 2; count of bases not matched to a gene: 2. Germline lookup yields CDR1 SGDLS and CDR2 YYNGEE. This CDR3 spans 14 amino acids. The CDR3 sequence: CASSGQGAYNEQFF. The CDR3 DNA reads as TGTGCCAGCAGCGGGCAGGGGGCCTACAATGAGCAGTTCTTC.

This clonotype was recorded at least ten times. The chain is built from TRBV4-1 and TRBJ1-1; D uncertain. The CDR3 is 14 residues long. Trimming shortened V by 1 base and J by 2 bases, and 8 bases separated the two germline ends. Germline V lookup: CDR1 MGHRA, CDR2 YSYEKL. CDR3 DNA sequence: TGCGCCAGCAGCCAAGCAACGTTAAACACTGAAGCTTTCTTT. Translation: CASSQATLNTEAFF.

This clonotype was observed many times. V gene TRBV19 combines with J gene TRBJ1-4; D not resolved. Germline CDR1 and CDR2: LNHDA and SQIVND (reference sequence). V dropped 4 bases and J dropped 8 bases, with 20 bases sitting between them. The CDR3 spans 16 residues. Here the CDR3 reads CASSTPNMIPNEKLFF. In DNA, the CDR3 is TGTGCCAGTAGTACCCCGAACATGATTCCGAACGAAAAACTGTTTTTT.

The rearrangement links TRBV3-1 to TRBJ2-7; possible D gene TRBD2, 5 bases. This CDR3 has 15 amino acids. Per the germline V gene, CDR1 is LGHDT and CDR2 is YNNKEL (reference sequence). The V end lost 0 bases, the J end lost 7 bases, and 16 bases lay between the germline ends. The CDR3 nucleotides are TGTGCCAGCAGCCAAGAGTGGAGGAGCAGAGGGGAGCAGTACTTC. Translation: CASSQEWRSRGEQYF.

This clonotype turned up a few times. The chain has TRBV13 and TRBJ1-1, with D hard to call. This CDR3 is built from 13 residues. Germline assignment: CDR1 PRHDT and CDR2 FYEKMQ (reference sequence). Trimming took off 1 base at V and 5 bases at J, with 8 bases between the two ends. CDR3 sequence (DNA): TGTGCCAGCAGCTTAGTTCAAGATACTGAAGCTTTCTTT. As protein: CASSLVQDTEAFF.

The chain links TRBV11-2 to TRBJ1-5; D is undetermined. Trimming removed 1 base at V and 7 bases at J, with 8 bases between. This CDR3 has 13 residues. Germline CDR1 SGHAT, CDR2 FQNNGV. The CDR3 nucleotides are TGTGCCAGCAGCTTAGCTGGTGGGCAGCCCCAGCATTTT. This sequence encodes CASSLAGGQPQHF.

This clonotype appeared a few times. V and J are TRBV30 and TRBJ2-3; 8 bases fit TRBD2. There are 15 residues in the CDR3. Germline CDR1 and CDR2: GTSNPN and SVGIG (reference sequence). Unmatched junction bases numbered 10, after V lost 2 bases and J lost 6 bases. The CDR3 DNA reads TGTGCCTGGAGTCCTTTAGCGGGATTCGGGGATACGCAGTATTTT. Its protein is CAWSPLAGFGDTQYF.

The rearrangement uses TRBV20-1 and TRBJ1-5, with a tentative D call TRBD1 (5 bases). V was clipped by 3 bases and J by 0 bases, with 15 bases between them. The CDR3 is 16 amino acids. The germline gives CDR1 DFQATT, CDR2 SNEGSKA (reference sequence). The CDR3 loop reads CSARDDRDISNQPQHF. Written as DNA, the CDR3 is TGCAGTGCTAGGGACGACAGAGACATTAGCAATCAGCCCCAGCATTTT.

The V gene is TRBV3-1, the J gene TRBJ2-3, with D perhaps given as TRBD1 or TRBD2 (6 bases each). Per the germline V gene, CDR1 is LGHDT and CDR2 is YNNKEL (reference sequence). The CDR3 sequence is 13 residues long. V lost 8 bases, J lost 5 bases, and 14 bases lay in between. The CDR3 DNA reads as TGTGCCAGCTCCCACGGGGGCGGAGATACGCAGTATTTT. Amino acids: CASSHGGGDTQYF.

This clonotype was detected a few times. CDR3 sequence reads: CSVDGDGYTF. In DNA, the CDR3 is TGCAGCGTTGACGGCGATGGCTACACCTTC. The chain joins TRBV29-1 to TRBJ1-2; no reliable D call. This CDR3 region has 10 residues. Germline values: CDR1 SQVTM, CDR2 ANQGSEA. V was clipped by 3 bases and J by 6 bases, with 5 bases between them.

The rearrangement uses TRBV10-1 and TRBJ2-3, with TRBD1 matching over 7 bases. CDR3 length equals 11 residues. After removal of 3 bases from V and 11 bases from J, the junction contained 2 bases not matched to a gene. The germline V gene has CDR1 WNHNN and CDR2 SYGVQD (reference sequence). CDR3 in DNA: TGCGCCAGCAGTGACGGGGACAGGCAGTATTTT. Translating it yields CASSDGDRQYF.